The rows below give T cell receptor beta chains drawn from one sample of a study of T cell responses to AZD1222 COVID-19 vaccine. Using immunoSEQ multiplex PCR, the repertoire was profiled, and TCRdb retains in-frame clones only, with some absent. The data contain approximately 70,000 clones, 82% of them singletons. The specimen comprised peripheral blood, sampled on day 0 of AZD1222 vaccination. The receptors come from an adult in good health. Each CDR3 is given with its conserved first and last residue. The D gene is left open where the match is weak. Rows give clone size only sometimes, using once, few, many, or a class for an expanded clone.

clone size,V gene,D gene,J gene,CDR3 DNA,CDR3 protein
.,TRBV6-2/TRBV6-3,.,TRBJ1-5,TGTGCCAGCAGTTACTCAGCGGCAGGGGTCCAGCCCCAGCATTTT,CASSYSAAGVQPQHF
.,TRBV27,.,TRBJ1-4,TGTGCCAGCAGTTTAGTTGCAACTAATGAAAAACTGTTTTTT,CASSLVATNEKLFF
.,TRBV6-5,.,TRBJ1-5,TGTGCCAGCATCCTAGTGACAGGTTACAATCAGCCCCAGCATTTT,CASILVTGYNQPQHF
.,TRBV7-6,TRBD1,TRBJ2-7,TGTGCCAGCAGCTTAGCGACAGGGGGGGTCGGCTCCTACGAGCAGTACTTC,CASSLATGGVGSYEQYF
.,TRBV5-8,.,TRBJ1-5,TGTGCCAGCAGCTTGAGGTACCACAATCAGCCCCAGCATTTT,CASSLRYHNQPQHF
few,TRBV21-1,.,TRBJ1-5,TGTGCCTTATACTTAGGGCCCCAGCATTTT,CALYLGPQHF
.,TRBV4-1,TRBD1,TRBJ1-1,TGCGCCAGCAGCCATCTTACAGGGGACACTGAAGCTTTCTTT,CASSHLTGDTEAFF
few,TRBV19,.,TRBJ2-5,TGTGCCAGTAGTATAGCAGGGGCTGAGACCCAGTACTTC,CASSIAGAETQYF
once,TRBV4-1,.,TRBJ2-3,TGCGCCAGCAGCCAAGAGTGGTTAGAGTCGGGTACGCAGTATTTT,CASSQEWLESGTQYF
.,TRBV5-1,.,TRBJ1-2,TGCGCCAGCAGCTCCGGGGGCGTAATAGATGGCTACACCTTC,CASSSGGVIDGYTF
.,TRBV5-1,.,TRBJ1-6,TGCGCCAGCAGCTTGGGGGGGACTGAGGATTCACCCCTCCACTTT,CASSLGGTEDSPLHF
.,TRBV27,TRBD1,TRBJ1-2,TGTGCCAGCAGTTTATATCAGGGGGCGAGTGGCTACACCTTC,CASSLYQGASGYTF
.,TRBV5-8,.,TRBJ2-7,TGTGCCAGCAGCTTATACGACCGAAACACCTACGAGCAGTACTTC,CASSLYDRNTYEQYF
.,TRBV10-1,.,TRBJ2-5,TGCGCCAGCAGTGAAGGCGCGGGCCGTAAAGAGACCCAGTACTTC,CASSEGAGRKETQYF
.,TRBV7-3,.,TRBJ1-5,TGTGCCAGCAGCTTATGGGGTCAGCCCCAGCATTTT,CASSLWGQPQHF
few,TRBV2,.,TRBJ2-6,TGTGCCAGCAGTGATTTTGGTTATAGGGCAGGTCAGTGGGCTGGGGCCAACGTCCTGACTTTC,CASSDFGYRAGQWAGANVLTF
.,TRBV10-3,.,TRBJ2-2,TGTGCCATCAGTGAGAGGTCCGCCGGAATGGCTGGCGCCGGGGAGCTGTTTTTT,CAISERSAGMAGAGELFF
.,TRBV5-6,.,TRBJ1-6,TGTGCCAGCAGCTTAACCCTCATGGGGTCACCCCTCCACTTT,CASSLTLMGSPLHF
.,TRBV7-8,.,TRBJ1-1,TGTGCCAGCAGCCCCCAGGTCAGGAACACTGAAGCTTTCTTT,CASSPQVRNTEAFF
once,TRBV30,TRBD2,TRBJ2-3,TGTGCCTGGAGTAGGCTAGCGGGGTACACAGATACGCAGTATTTT,CAWSRLAGYTDTQYF
.,TRBV2,.,TRBJ2-7,TGTGCCAGCAGTGAGAGGGTCACGAGCGAGCAGTACTTC,CASSERVTSEQYF
.,TRBV5-1,.,TRBJ1-5,TGCGCCAGCAGCTTGGTCCCGGGGGACAGCAATCAGCCCCAGCATTTT,CASSLVPGDSNQPQHF
.,TRBV30,TRBD1,TRBJ1-5,TGTGCCTGGAGTGAAGGGACAGCTAATCAGCCCCAGCATTTT,CAWSEGTANQPQHF
.,TRBV6-5,.,TRBJ1-1,TGTGCCAGCAGTCGGGGGGGGAACACTGAAGCTTTCTTT,CASSRGGNTEAFF
.,TRBV6-5,.,TRBJ1-4,TGTGCCAGCAGTTACCGCGGGGGGGGTACTAATGAAAAACTGTTTTTT,CASSYRGGGTNEKLFF
.,TRBV9,TRBD2,TRBJ2-1,TGTGCCAGCAGCGGCATGACTAGCGGGAGATACAATGAGCAGTTCTTC,CASSGMTSGRYNEQFF
.,TRBV18,.,TRBJ1-1,TGTGCCAGCTCACCAGAGATGAACACTGAAGCTTTCTTT,CASSPEMNTEAFF
once,TRBV6-5,.,TRBJ1-1,TGTGCCAGCAGTTACGGGGACACTGAAGCTTTCTTT,CASSYGDTEAFF
.,TRBV6-1,.,TRBJ1-6,TGTGCCAGCAGTGACCGGCAGGGTAATTCACCCCTCCACTTT,CASSDRQGNSPLHF
.,TRBV7-3,.,TRBJ1-1,TGTGCCAGTTCACAAGGCGGGTTGGGCACTGAAGCTTTCTTT,CASSQGGLGTEAFF
.,TRBV6-5,TRBD1,TRBJ1-2,TGTGCCAGCAGGGGACAGGGAAGAGGTGGCTACACCTTC,CASRGQGRGGYTF
.,TRBV4-1,.,TRBJ1-4,TGCGCCAGCAGCCAACCCGACAGGTTGGGGAAACTGTTTTTT,CASSQPDRLGKLFF
once,TRBV5-1,TRBD2,TRBJ2-4,TGCGCCAGCAGCTCGACTAGCGGGGGGGCGGGAGCCAAAAACATTCAGTACTTC,CASSSTSGGAGAKNIQYF
.,TRBV1,.,TRBJ1-6,TGCACCAGCAGCCAAGAAGCACGAAGCGATTCACCCCTCCACTTT,CTSSQEARSDSPLHF
.,TRBV20-1,.,TRBJ2-1,TGCAGTGCTATTGAGACAGGCTTCTACAATGAGCAGTTCTTC,CSAIETGFYNEQFF
.,TRBV12-3/TRBV12-4,.,TRBJ1-5,TGTGCCAGCAGTTTGACCCCAGGTCAGCCCCAGCATTTT,CASSLTPGQPQHF
.,TRBV12-3/TRBV12-4,.,TRBJ1-2,TGTGCCAGCAGTGGACAGCGCGGGTATGGCTACACCTTC,CASSGQRGYGYTF
.,TRBV2,.,TRBJ2-2,TGTGCCAGCAGTTACGGAGGGGCCAACACCGGGGAGCTGTTTTTT,CASSYGGANTGELFF
.,TRBV9,TRBD2,TRBJ2-3,TGTGCCAGCAGCGTGGGTCGGGGGGGCGGAGATACGCAGTATTTT,CASSVGRGGGDTQYF
.,TRBV28,.,TRBJ2-2,TGTGCCAGCAGCCCTCGGTTAGGGAGCACCGGGGAGCTGTTTTTT,CASSPRLGSTGELFF
.,TRBV19,TRBD1,TRBJ1-5,TGTGCCAGTAGTTCAGGGGGCGCGGGCAATCAGCCCCAGCATTTT,CASSSGGAGNQPQHF
.,TRBV27,.,TRBJ1-1,TGTGCCAGCAGAGAAGAGGGATTGAACACTGAAGCTTTCTTT,CASREEGLNTEAFF
.,TRBV29-1,.,TRBJ1-1,TGCAGCGTTGAGTGGGGCCGGGACACTGAAGCTTTCTTT,CSVEWGRDTEAFF
.,TRBV7-2,TRBD2,TRBJ2-5,TGTGCCAGCAGCGGACTAGGTGGGACCCAGTACTTC,CASSGLGGTQYF
.,TRBV10-1,TRBD2,TRBJ2-3,TGCGCCTCCAGTCGGGGGGATGGGCCAACAGATACGCAGTATTTT,CASSRGDGPTDTQYF
.,TRBV12-3/TRBV12-4,TRBD2,TRBJ2-7,TGTGCCAGCAGTCCTCTAGCGGGGGAAGAGCAGTACTTC,CASSPLAGEEQYF
.,TRBV15,TRBD1,TRBJ2-7,TGTGCCACCAGCAAAACAGGGGAGTACGAGCAGTACTTC,CATSKTGEYEQYF
.,TRBV6-4,TRBD2,TRBJ2-1,TGTGCCAGCAGTGAGCTAGCGGGGGGGCCCAATGAGCAGTTCTTC,CASSELAGGPNEQFF
.,TRBV19,.,TRBJ1-2,TGTGCCAGTAGTAGGGGGAGGGACTATGGCTACACCTTC,CASSRGRDYGYTF
.,TRBV2,TRBD2,TRBJ2-3,TGTGCCAGCAGTGACCCGGCCCGAAGACTAGCGGGGGGATCCAACACAGATACGCAGTATTTT,CASSDPARRLAGGSNTDTQYF
once,TRBV12-5,.,TRBJ2-7,.,CASSSSGLAGGDYEQYF
.,TRBV28,TRBD1,TRBJ2-7,TGTGCCAGCAATCAGGGGGACGACGAGCAGTACTTC,CASNQGDDEQYF
.,TRBV27,.,TRBJ2-3,TGTGCCAGCACCTCCCGGGGACAGGGTAGAGCTAGCGGGCGCACAGATACGCAGTATTTT,CASTSRGQGRASGRTDTQYF
.,TRBV29-1,TRBD1,TRBJ2-3,TGCAGCGTTGAAGGCACTTCCCAGGGACAGGGATGGGTAGATACGCAGTATTTT,CSVEGTSQGQGWVDTQYF
.,TRBV2,TRBD2,TRBJ2-3,TGTGCCAGCAGTGAGCTCCGGCGGGGGGGCACAGATACGCAGTATTTT,CASSELRRGGTDTQYF